This T cell receptor beta chain was obtained from a study of T-cell memory formation after mild COVID-19. Study-wide results and caveats: A second wave expanding day 15 to 37 was CD4+-biased; contracting clones were balanced. Second-wave clones peaking on day 37 lacked confirmed SARS-CoV-2 specificity. Of the contracting clones, CD4+ ones lay mainly in CM and EM, and CD8+ ones in EMRA.

On this clonotype itself: Its antigen is not known.

Germline-derived CDR1 and CDR2 are SGHKS and YYEKEE (reference sequence). CDR3 length: 15 residues. V was cut by 1 base and J by 1 base, with 11 bases left in between. Using constant-segment primers, 5'RACE produced TCR alpha and TCR beta cDNA libraries carrying sample barcodes and UMIs. TCRdb called the 5' RACE reads again in MiXCR, with one record for every CDR3 protein. The data show fewer than 500,000 distinct CDR3 sequences, with roughly 25% seen just once and approximately 13% held by the top ten. Sequencing used PBMCs or a T cell subset sorted from them (not recorded which). The chain has TRBV5-5 and TRBJ1-1; the D is unclear. The source of this sequence is an adult woman who had mild COVID-19 (a few samples of this study predate the infection). Cell type and time point are not known. The CDR3 DNA is TGTGCCAGCAGCTTGTCCTACGGATGGAACACTGAAGCTTTCTTT. Translation gives CASSLSYGWNTEAFF.